These 17 T cell receptor beta chains share one sample of origin, sequenced in a study of PD-1 blockade in mismatch repair-deficient tumors. Clones were read by immunoSEQ multiplex PCR, and TCRdb kept only the in-frame ones, dropping some. There are roughly 50,000 clones in the sample; about 80% occur only once, and approximately 3.2% lies in the top ten. Sequenced here: peripheral blood, sampled 4 weeks after starting pembrolizumab. The receptors stem from an adult with mismatch repair-deficient cancer.

As concerns this clone: Without the conserved terminal phenylalanine or tryptophan, this CDR3 likely stems from a read error. Because the CDR3's place on the DNA is in doubt, the DNA is left out and the CDR3 is given as listed by TCRdb. The genes are TRBV7-3 and TRBJ2-7. Germline V gene data show CDR1 as SGHTA and CDR2 as FQGTGA. From its first to its last residue, the CDR3 has 8 amino acids. CDR3 sequence reads: CASSLSLI.

This chain joins TRBV19 and TRBJ1-2; a weak D match, TRBD1 (6 bases). The germline CDR1 and CDR2 sequences are LNHDA and SQIVND (reference sequence). Trimming cost V 4 bases and J 4 bases, with 13 bases left between them. This CDR3 comprises 14 residues. The CDR3 bases are TGTGCCAGTAGTACCCGGGGCAGGGGCTATGGCTACACCTTC. Protein product: CASSTRGRGYGYTF.

The chain carries TRBV5-1 and TRBJ2-1; 10 nucleotides match TRBD2. This CDR3 comprises 15 residues. After removal of 5 bases from V and 7 bases from J, the junction contained 9 bases not matched to a gene. Germline CDR1 reads SGHRS; CDR2 reads YFSETQ. CDR3 protein: CASRIAGGPLNEQFF. The DNA for the CDR3 is TGCGCCAGCAGAATAGCGGGAGGTCCACTAAATGAGCAGTTCTTC.

This clone was seen only once. V usage is TRBV9 and J usage is TRBJ2-2, with D perhaps being TRBD1 or TRBD2 (5 bases each). Per germline, CDR1 SGDLS and CDR2 YYNGEE. Trimming left V 0 bases short and J 6 bases short, with 18 bases between. The CDR3 sequence is 17 residues long. The CDR3 loop is CASSVAARGRVAGELFF. CDR3 sequence (DNA): TGTGCCAGCAGCGTAGCTGCTCGGGGCAGGGTCGCCGGGGAGCTGTTTTTT.

V is TRBV9 and J is TRBJ2-1; 8 bases are a match to TRBD2. Trimming took 0 bases from V and 7 from J; bases not matched to a gene: 6. The CDR3 has 15 residues. The germline gives CDR1 SGDLS, CDR2 YYNGEE. In DNA form, the CDR3 reads TGTGCCAGCAGCGTAGACGGGAGGGCGTTAAATGAGCAGTTCTTC. It codes for CASSVDGRALNEQFF. Drawing the rest from reference TRBV9 and TRBJ2-1, the complete variable domain is DSGVTQTPKHLITATGQRVTLRCSPRSGDLSVYWYQQSLDQGLQFLIQYYNGEERAKGNILERFSAQQFPDLHSELNLSSLELGDSALYFCASSVDGRALNEQFFGPGTRLTVL.

This clone was found once. V gene TRBV28 combines with J gene TRBJ1-3, with D maybe TRBD1 (6 bases). The CDR3 covers 13 residues. The ends were cut back, 3 bases at V and 8 bases at J, with 11 bases in the middle. Germline loops: CDR1 MDHEN, CDR2 SYDVKM. Here the CDR3 reads CASSLSDSYTIYF. The CDR3 bases are TGTGCCAGCAGTTTGTCGGACAGTTACACCATATATTTT.

The chain joins TRBV18 to TRBJ2-7; a possible D gene is TRBD2 (6 bases). Germline CDR1 is KGHSH and CDR2 is LQKENI. V was pared by 2 bases and J by 6 bases, with 11 bases between. The CDR3 spans 13 residues. The DNA of the CDR3 is TGTGCCAGCTCACCAGTCGGGAGCGGCGAGCAGTACTTC. Translation: CASSPVGSGEQYF.

The genes are TRBV5-1 and TRBJ2-1, with no clear D. CDR3 size: 15 residues. The V end lost 1 base, the J end lost 2 bases, and 10 bases lay between the germline ends. Germline V gene sequence: CDR1 SGHRS, CDR2 YFSETQ. The CDR3 sequence is CASSLSPEPYNEQFF. The CDR3 coding sequence is TGCGCCAGCAGCTTGAGTCCAGAGCCCTACAATGAGCAGTTCTTC.

The genes are TRBV7-9 and TRBJ2-1; 13 bases match TRBD2. Germline trimming cut 4 bases from V and 2 bases from J; bases unmatched to any gene: 8. This CDR3 is built from 18 residues. Germline lookup yields CDR1 SEHNR and CDR2 FQNEAQ (reference sequence). CDR3 DNA sequence: TGTGCCAGCAGCTCAAGAGGACTAGCGGGAGATGCCTACAATGAGCAGTTCTTC. It codes for CASSSRGLAGDAYNEQFF. Together with reference TRBV7-9 and TRBJ2-1, the CDR3 gives the full variable domain: DTGVSQNPRHKITKRGQNVTFRCDPISEHNRLYWYRQTLGQGPEFLTYFQNEAQLEKSRLLSDRFSAERPKGSFSTLEIQRTEQGDSAMYLCASSSRGLAGDAYNEQFFGPGTRLTVL.

This chain joins TRBV6-6 and TRBJ2-1, with D possibly TRBD2 on 6 matching bases. Germline CDR1 and CDR2: MNHNY and SVGAGI (reference sequence). This CDR3 comprises 13 residues. V dropped 5 bases and J dropped 15 bases, with 20 bases sitting between them. The CDR3: CASSTPTGEAPFF. The CDR3 nucleotides are TGTGCCAGCAGTACCCCCACTGGGGAGGCGCCGTTCTTC.

This chain links TRBV27 with TRBJ1-1; D not certain. CDR1 and CDR2 (germline): MNHEY, SMNVEV (reference sequence). The CDR3 loop spans 14 amino acids. V was pared by 8 bases and J by 0 bases, with 13 bases between. This CDR3 is CASQSRRMNTEAFF. The CDR3 DNA reads as TGTGCCAGCCAGAGCAGGCGCATGAACACTGAAGCTTTCTTT.

The V gene is TRBV11-3, the J gene TRBJ2-7; maybe TRBD1 (6 bases). Trimming shortened V by 5 bases and J by 5 bases, and 13 bases separated the two germline ends. The CDR3 consists of 13 residues. Germline V gene lookup returns CDR1 SGHNT and CDR2 YENEEA. The CDR3 region has the DNA TGTGCCAGCAGCATTACAGGGATGAACGAGCAGTACTTC. It yields the protein CASSITGMNEQYF.

The chain links TRBV7-3 to TRBJ2-5; D gene ambiguous. With 4 bases removed from V and 3 bases from J, the gap between germline ends came to 9 bases. Germline CDR1 and CDR2: SGHTA and FQGTGA. This CDR3 spans 13 amino acids. CDR3 loop: CASSSTREETQYF. The CDR3 DNA follows: TGTGCCAGCAGCTCAACGAGAGAAGAGACCCAGTACTTC.

The chain has TRBV19 and TRBJ1-4; 7 bases map to TRBD1. The germline gives CDR1 LNHDA, CDR2 SQIVND (reference sequence). There are 17 residues in the CDR3. After removal of 4 bases from V and 0 bases from J, the junction contained 8 bases not matched to a gene. CDR3 amino acids: CASSKLTGSATNEKLFF. The CDR3 DNA reads as TGTGCCAGTAGTAAACTGACAGGGTCTGCAACTAATGAAAAACTGTTTTTT.

The chain links TRBV5-1 to TRBJ2-1, with D unclear. The germline V and J ends were trimmed by 4 bases and 5 bases, with 16 bases remaining between them. Germline CDR1 is SGHRS and CDR2 is YFSETQ. The CDR3 covers 15 residues. CDR3 nucleotide sequence: TGCGCCAGCAGCAAAAACCCTGCATCGGACAATGAGCAGTTCTTC. Translating it yields CASSKNPASDNEQFF.

The chain recombines TRBV6-4 with TRBJ1-4; D unclear. With 4 bases removed from V and 0 bases from J, the gap between germline ends came to 18 bases. The CDR3 spans 18 residues. The V gene's germline CDR1 is MRHNA and CDR2 SNTAGT. The CDR3 spells CASSAEGVTHPTNEKLFF. The CDR3 coding sequence is TGTGCCAGCAGTGCCGAGGGTGTGACTCACCCAACTAATGAAAAACTGTTTTTT.

This clone was counted between two and nine times. The chain combines TRBV11-3 with TRBJ2-7; 9 nucleotides line up with TRBD1. The CDR3 contains 15 residues. Germline values: CDR1 SGHNT, CDR2 YENEEA. V gave up 1 base and J gave up 2 bases; unmatched junction bases: 3. The CDR3 is CASSLGGQGTYEQYF. The CDR3 nucleotides read TGTGCCAGCAGCTTAGGGGGACAGGGAACCTACGAGCAGTACTTC.